The rows below give T cell receptor beta chains drawn from one sample of a study of identical twins. Using its own MiXCR run on the 5' RACE reads, TCRdb lists one record per CDR3 protein. Of approximately 260,000 distinct CDR3 sequences in the sample, around 15% were seen once. Sample: memory (CD45RO+) T cells sorted from blood. The receptors stem from a woman between 18 and 29 years old in good health. The CDR3 runs from the conserved cysteine through the conserved F or W. A D gene is named only where the DNA matches it firmly. Only part of the rows carry a size: once, few, many, or a class if the clone is expanded.

few TRBJ2-3 TRBV7-9 NA TGTGCCAGCAGCTCAGTAGGGACCCTCCGCGATACGCAGTATTTT CASSSVGTLRDTQYF
few TRBJ2-7 TRBV5-5 NA TGTGCCAGCAGCTCACCGGGACAGTTCGCGGGGAAGTACTTC CASSSPGQFAGKYF
many TRBJ2-3 TRBV9 TRBD2 TGTGCCAGCAGCGGGACTAGTTTCACAGATACGCAGTATTTT CASSGTSFTDTQYF
NA TRBJ2-1 TRBV19 TRBD1 TGTGCCAGTAGTCCGGACAGGGGTTTGAGTAATGAGCAGTTCTTC CASSPDRGLSNEQFF
NA TRBJ1-2 TRBV29-1 NA TGCAGCGTTGGAAAGGGGACTCGGGAGGGCTACACCTTC CSVGKGTREGYTF
NA TRBJ2-3 TRBV11-2 NA TGTGCCAGCAGCTCTACGTCCCTGGGGGCTCGAGATACGCAGTATTTT CASSSTSLGARDTQYF
NA TRBJ2-7 TRBV20-1 NA TGCAGTGCTAGTGGGCACCAAGCCCGGCAGTACTTC CSASGHQARQYF
few TRBJ2-7 TRBV5-5 TRBD2 TGTGCCAGCAGCGAATTAACGGGGGGACTAGCCTACGAGCAGTACTTC CASSELTGGLAYEQYF
many TRBJ1-1 TRBV9 NA TGTGCCAGTCGGGACACCTTCGGTGGAGCTTTCTTT CASRDTFGGAFF
few TRBJ1-2 TRBV9 NA TGTGCCAGCAGCGTAGGAGGGAACTATGGCTACACCTTC CASSVGGNYGYTF
NA TRBJ2-1 TRBV4-3 TRBD2 TGCGCCAGCAGCCAAGGTCTCCAGGCGGGAGCGGGTGAGCAGTTCTTC CASSQGLQAGAGEQFF
many TRBJ2-3 TRBV24-1 TRBD2 TGTGCCACCAGTGATTCGAGCGGGAGGGCCACAGATACGCAGTATTTT CATSDSSGRATDTQYF
once TRBJ2-3 TRBV20-1 TRBD2 TGCAGTGCTAGAAGTATAGCGGGAGCTCCAGATACGCAGTATTTT CSARSIAGAPDTQYF
NA TRBJ2-3 TRBV19 NA TGTGCCAGTAGTAGTTACGGGAGTTTCGCAGATACGCAGTATTTT CASSSYGSFADTQYF
NA TRBJ1-4 TRBV5-1 NA TGCGCCAGTCGCCTTGACTCTAATGAAAAACTGTTTTTT CASRLDSNEKLFF
NA TRBJ2-1 TRBV6-2/TRBV6-3 TRBD2 TGTGCCAGCAGTTACGCTGCTAGCGGGAGGTACAATGAGCAGTTCTTC CASSYAASGRYNEQFF
few TRBJ1-1 TRBV6-5 NA TGTGCCAGCAGTTACAGGGATTTCACTGAAGCTTTCTTT CASSYRDFTEAFF
many TRBJ2-6 TRBV18 NA TGTGCCAGCTCCCAACACGCTGGGGCCAACGTCCTGACTTTC CASSQHAGANVLTF
few TRBJ2-6 TRBV3-1 TRBD2 TGTGCCAGCAGCCACTCAGGACTAGCGGGGGGTCACGTCCTGACTTTC CASSHSGLAGGHVLTF
NA TRBJ2-1 TRBV4-3 TRBD2 TGCGCCAGCAGCCAAGAGGGGGCGGGAGGGGAGCAGTTCTTC CASSQEGAGGEQFF
NA TRBJ2-3 TRBV27 NA TGTGCCAGCAGTTTTCTCAGGGGACTCACTATTACAGATACGCAGTATTTT CASSFLRGLTITDTQYF
NA TRBJ2-5 TRBV15 NA TGTGCCACCAGCAGAGATAGGGGGGCGGGGGAGACCCAGTACTTC CATSRDRGAGETQYF
NA TRBJ2-6 TRBV5-1 NA TGCGCCAGCAGCCCGGGACCTTCCGGGGCCAACGTCCTGACTTTC CASSPGPSGANVLTF
many TRBJ1-2 TRBV29-1 NA TGCAGCGTTGAAGAGTGGGGCGATGGCTACACCTTC CSVEEWGDGYTF
NA TRBJ1-1 TRBV9 TRBD1 TGTGCCAGCAGCGAAGACCCAGGGGGCAACACTGAAGCTTTCTTT CASSEDPGGNTEAFF
few TRBJ1-2 TRBV5-6 NA TGTGCCAGCCGACCGTCCGGAAAGGATGGCTACACCTTC CASRPSGKDGYTF
NA TRBJ1-4 TRBV20-1 NA TGCAGTGCTAGTTCGGGGGATGAAAAACTGTTTTTT CSASSGDEKLFF
few TRBJ1-2 TRBV6-1 NA TGTGCCAGCTTCTCGGGGGGGGCCGGTGGCTACACCTTC CASFSGGAGGYTF
few TRBJ1-2 TRBV15 TRBD1 TGTGCCACCAGCCGGGACAGAGGATTGAACACCTTC CATSRDRGLNTF
many TRBJ2-1 TRBV6-1 NA TGTGCCAGCAGGCCCTTCTCCTACAATGAGCAGTTCTTC CASRPFSYNEQFF